This TCR beta chain was profiled in a study of breast tumors, draining lymph nodes, adjacent tissues (dated by TCRdb to about 2016). Some background on the complete study: Breast cancer patients provided tumor, adjacent nontumor tissue and axillary lymph nodes, and the study compared the TCR beta repertoires across these three sources. The study aimed to assess the relationships and possible T-cell exchange between tumor, surrounding tissue and draining lymph node repertoires in human breast cancer.

This clonotype was recorded once. What this receptor recognizes is not known. Per-nucleotide qualities are absent, and no much larger clonotype sits a single base away. Resting on one read, the evidence is weak. What the work shows at the level of the full study, not this receptor alone: The conclusion that tumor T cells originate in lymph nodes was presented as consistent with a hypothesis rather than as directly demonstrated. The data were considered consistent with the idea that most tumor T cells come from the lymph node and then expand in tumor tissue. Tumors showed preferential V and J gene usage, and their T-cell repertoire diversity fell below that of lymph nodes yet above that of nontumor tissue. The similarity between tumor and nontumor tissue repertoires was significantly greater in luminal-like breast cancer than in basal-like breast cancer.

Lymph node samples were obtained from the axillary draining lymph nodes of breast cancer patients. TCRdb shows the sequencer as Illumina HiSeq 2000. TCR beta chain libraries were generated by multiplex PCR amplification. The amplified TCR beta chain products were analyzed by high-throughput sequencing. In TCRdb, the public reads were trimmed at Q25 with fastp and aligned with MiXCR, with productive beta chains retained. Under each unique CDR3 protein, matching rows form one entry showing the most common genes and DNA. Counted in this sample were 150,000 to 200,000 distinct CDR3 sequences; around a third of them appeared once. The ten largest clones add up to 4.3% of the sample. CDR3 length: 17 amino acids, cysteine to phenylalanine. Only the CDR3 DNA stays, 51 bases, in frame from base 1. The junction carries 14 bases between V and J, which are trimmed by 1 base and 2 bases respectively. The germline V gene encodes CDR1 SGHTA and CDR2 FQGNSA.

Sequencing was carried out using axillary lymph node tissue. The V gene is TRBV7-2 and the J gene is TRBJ2-2; the D element could tentatively be TRBD1 or TRBD2, as 5 bases agree for each. This TCR was sampled from a female donor with breast cancer. Some clones in this sample may be carry-over from other donors' samples. CDR3 reads: CASSLGGFEGNTGELFF. The bases are TGTGCCAGCAGCTTAGGGGGGTTCGAGGGAAACACCGGGGAGCTGTTTTTT.